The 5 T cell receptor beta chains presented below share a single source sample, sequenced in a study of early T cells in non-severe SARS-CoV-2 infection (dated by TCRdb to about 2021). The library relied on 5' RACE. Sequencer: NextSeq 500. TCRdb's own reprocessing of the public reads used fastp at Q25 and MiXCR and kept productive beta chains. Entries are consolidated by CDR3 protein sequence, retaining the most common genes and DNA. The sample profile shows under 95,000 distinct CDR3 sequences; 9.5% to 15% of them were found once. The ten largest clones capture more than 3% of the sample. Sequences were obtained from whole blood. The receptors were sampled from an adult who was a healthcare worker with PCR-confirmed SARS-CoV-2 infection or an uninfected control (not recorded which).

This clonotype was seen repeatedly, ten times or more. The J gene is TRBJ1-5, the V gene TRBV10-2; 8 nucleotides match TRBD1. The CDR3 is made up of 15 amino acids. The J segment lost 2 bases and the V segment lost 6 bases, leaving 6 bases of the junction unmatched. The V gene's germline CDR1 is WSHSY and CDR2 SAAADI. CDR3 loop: CASSLTGEGNQPQHF. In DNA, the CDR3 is TGCGCCAGCAGCCTGACAGGGGAAGGCAATCAGCCCCAGCATTTT.

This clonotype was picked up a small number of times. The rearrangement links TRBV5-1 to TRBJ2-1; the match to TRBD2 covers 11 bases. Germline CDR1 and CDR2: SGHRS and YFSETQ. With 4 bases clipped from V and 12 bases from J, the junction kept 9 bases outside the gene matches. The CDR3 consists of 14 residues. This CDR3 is CASSPIAGGPGQFF. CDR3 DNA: TGCGCCAGCAGCCCGATAGCGGGAGGGCCAGGGCAGTTCTTC.

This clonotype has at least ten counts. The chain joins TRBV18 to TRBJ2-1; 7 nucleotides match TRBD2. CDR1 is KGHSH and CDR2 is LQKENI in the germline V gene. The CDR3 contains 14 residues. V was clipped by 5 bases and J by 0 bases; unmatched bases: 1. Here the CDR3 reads CASSGGSSYNEQFF. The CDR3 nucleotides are TGTGCCAGCTCAGGCGGGAGCTCCTACAATGAGCAGTTCTTC.

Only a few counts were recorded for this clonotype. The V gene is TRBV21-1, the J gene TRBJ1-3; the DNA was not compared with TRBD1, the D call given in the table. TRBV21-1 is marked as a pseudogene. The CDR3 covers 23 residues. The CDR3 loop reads CASSKMKRNGRGPINRSGNTIYF. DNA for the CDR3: TGTGCCAGCAGCAAAATGAAGAGAAATGGGCGGGGTCCCATAAATCGCTCTGGAAACACCATATATTTT.

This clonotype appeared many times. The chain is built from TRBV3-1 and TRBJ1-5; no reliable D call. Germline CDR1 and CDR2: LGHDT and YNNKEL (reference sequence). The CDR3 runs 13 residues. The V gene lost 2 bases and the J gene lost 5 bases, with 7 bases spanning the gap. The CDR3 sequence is CASSQMVDQPQHF. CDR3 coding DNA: TGTGCCAGCAGCCAAATGGTGGATCAGCCCCAGCATTTT. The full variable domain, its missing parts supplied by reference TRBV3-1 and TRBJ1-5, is DTAVSQTPKYLVTQMGNDKSIKCEQNLGHDTMYWYKQDSKKFLKIMFSYNNKELIINETVPNRFSPKSPDKAHLNLHINSLELGDSAVYFCASSQMVDQPQHFGDGTRLSIL.